Described below is a single T cell receptor (beta chain) sequence and its context. This record belongs to a study of Ad26.COV2.S vaccination and SARS-CoV-2 variants. Germline V CDR1 and CDR2: MNHEY, SVGAGI. V was pared by 6 bases and J by 11 bases, with 19 bases between. The CDR3 runs 13 residues. Using immunoSEQ multiplex PCR, the repertoire was profiled, and TCRdb retains in-frame clones only, with some absent. The sample carries some 250,000 clones, around 87% recorded once. Treatment of the sample: 19 received Ad26.COV2.S at low or high dose, single or two shots; about 5 received placebo; per-sample allocation not given. On day 63 after the first injection, vaccine and placebo recipients gave samples.

The specimen was peripheral blood, collected in a trial of Ad26.COV2.S vaccine versus placebo. This chain uses TRBV6-5 with TRBJ1-1; no clear D gene. This sequence was found in a person aged 18 to 59 who received the Ad26.COV2.S COVID-19 vaccine or a placebo. The CDR3 spells CASRTRSPVGAFF. For the CDR3, the DNA is TGTGCCAGCAGGACCAGAAGTCCGGTAGGTGCTTTCTTT.